The source of this T cell receptor beta chain is a study of blood T cell repertoires in COVID-19. In the authors' workflow: Amplification of reference gene primers provided the estimated nucleated cell counts. Some clones are missing from TCRdb's copy, which holds only in-frame ones; the method was immunoSEQ multiplex PCR. V, J and clone size are taken as reported in that table, and D and trimming were inferred from the DNA itself. There are about 290,000 clones in the sample; around four fifths occur only once, and over 3.5% lies in the top ten. The ends lost 3 bases at V and 7 bases at J; junction bases unmatched: 8. The CDR3 contains 15 residues. Per germline, CDR1 MGHRA and CDR2 YSYEKL.

This chain connects TRBV4-1 to TRBJ1-4, with 7 positions matching TRBD1. The sequencing input was peripheral blood. The sequence came from a woman between 45 and 65 years old with active or convalescent COVID-19. This CDR3 is CASSQLRGLGEKLFF. CDR3 nucleotide sequence: TGCGCCAGCAGCCAGTTAAGGGGGCTCGGTGAAAAACTGTTTTTT.